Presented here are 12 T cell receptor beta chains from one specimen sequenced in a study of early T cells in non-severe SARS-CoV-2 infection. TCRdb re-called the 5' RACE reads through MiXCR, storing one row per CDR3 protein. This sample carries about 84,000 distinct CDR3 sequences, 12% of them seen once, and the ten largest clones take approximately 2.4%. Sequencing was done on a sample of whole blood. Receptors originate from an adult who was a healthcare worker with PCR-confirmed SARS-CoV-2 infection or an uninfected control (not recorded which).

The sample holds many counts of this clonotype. Here the CDR3 DNA reads TGCGGGGGTGGGGCCTCGAACACTGAAGCTTTCTTT. Amino acids: CGGGASNTEAFF. V usage is TRBV29-1 and J usage is TRBJ1-1; weak D call: TRBD1 (5 bases). This CDR3 region has 12 residues. Germline values: CDR1 SQVTM, CDR2 ANQGSEA. Drawing the rest from reference TRBV29-1 and TRBJ1-1, the complete variable domain is SAVISQKPSRDICQRGTSLTIQCQVDSQVTMMFWYRQQPGQSLTLIATANQGSEATYESGFVIDKFPISRPNLTFSTLTVSNMSPEDSSIYLCGGGASNTEAFFGQGTRLTVV.

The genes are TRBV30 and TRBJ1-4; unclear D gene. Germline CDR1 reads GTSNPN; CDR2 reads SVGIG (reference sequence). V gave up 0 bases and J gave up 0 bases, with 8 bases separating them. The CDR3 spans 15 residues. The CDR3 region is CAWSVGVATNEKLFF. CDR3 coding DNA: TGTGCCTGGAGTGTCGGGGTCGCAACTAATGAAAAACTGTTTTTT.

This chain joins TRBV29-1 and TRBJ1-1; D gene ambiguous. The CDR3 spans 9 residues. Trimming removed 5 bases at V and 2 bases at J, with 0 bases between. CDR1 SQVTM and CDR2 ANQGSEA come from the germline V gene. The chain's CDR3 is CSVNTEAFF. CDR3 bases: TGCAGCGTTAACACTGAAGCTTTCTTT.

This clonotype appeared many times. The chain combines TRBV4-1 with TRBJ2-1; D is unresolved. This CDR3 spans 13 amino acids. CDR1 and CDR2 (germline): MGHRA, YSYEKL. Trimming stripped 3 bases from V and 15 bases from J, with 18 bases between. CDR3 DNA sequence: TGCGCCAGCAGCCATGGGAAGCCCCCGACGCGGTTCTTC. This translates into CASSHGKPPTRFF.

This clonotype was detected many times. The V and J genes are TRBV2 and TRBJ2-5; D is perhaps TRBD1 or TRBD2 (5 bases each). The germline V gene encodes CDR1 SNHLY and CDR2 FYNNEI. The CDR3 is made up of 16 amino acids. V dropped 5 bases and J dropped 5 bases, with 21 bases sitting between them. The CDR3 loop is CASSPNLGRGSETQYF. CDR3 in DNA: TGTGCCAGCAGTCCCAACCTGGGACGGGGCTCCGAGACCCAGTACTTC.

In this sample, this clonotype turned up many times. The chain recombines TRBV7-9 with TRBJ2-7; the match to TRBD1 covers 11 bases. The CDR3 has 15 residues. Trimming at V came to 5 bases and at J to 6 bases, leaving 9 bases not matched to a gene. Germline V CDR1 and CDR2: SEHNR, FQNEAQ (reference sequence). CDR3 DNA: TGTGCCAGCAGCGCCGAGGGACAGGGGGTTCGCGAGCAGTACTTC. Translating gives CASSAEGQGVREQYF.

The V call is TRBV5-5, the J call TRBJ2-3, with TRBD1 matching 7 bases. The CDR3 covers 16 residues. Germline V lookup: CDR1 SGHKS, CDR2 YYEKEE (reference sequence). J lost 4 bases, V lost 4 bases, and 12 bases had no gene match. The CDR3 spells CASSRTGTSPPDTQYF. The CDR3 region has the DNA TGTGCCAGCAGCCGGACAGGAACGTCGCCCCCAGATACGCAGTATTTT.

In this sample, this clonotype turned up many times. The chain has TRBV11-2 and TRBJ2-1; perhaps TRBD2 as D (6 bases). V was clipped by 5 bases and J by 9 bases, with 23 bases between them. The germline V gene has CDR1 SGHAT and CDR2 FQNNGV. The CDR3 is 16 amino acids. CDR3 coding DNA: TGTGCCAGCAGCCCTACCTCCGGGAGCCTGTGGGGTGAGCAGTTCTTC. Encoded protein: CASSPTSGSLWGEQFF.

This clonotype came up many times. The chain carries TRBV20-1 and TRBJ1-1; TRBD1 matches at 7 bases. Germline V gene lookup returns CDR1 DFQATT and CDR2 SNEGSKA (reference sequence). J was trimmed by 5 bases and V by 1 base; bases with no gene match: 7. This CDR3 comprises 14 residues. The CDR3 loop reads CSARGEGARTEAFF. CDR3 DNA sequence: TGCAGTGCTAGAGGCGAGGGGGCAAGGACTGAAGCTTTCTTT.

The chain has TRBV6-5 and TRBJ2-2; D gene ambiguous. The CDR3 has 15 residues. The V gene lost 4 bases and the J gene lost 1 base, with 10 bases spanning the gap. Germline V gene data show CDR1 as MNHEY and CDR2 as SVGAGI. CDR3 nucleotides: TGTGCCAGCAGTTCTTATAAACAGAACACCGGGGAGCTGTTTTTT. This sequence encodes CASSSYKQNTGELFF.

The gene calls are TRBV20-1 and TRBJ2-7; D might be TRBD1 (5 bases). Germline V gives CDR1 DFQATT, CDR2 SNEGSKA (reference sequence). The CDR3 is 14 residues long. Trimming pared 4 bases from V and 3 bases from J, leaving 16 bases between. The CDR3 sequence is CSATPADRNYEQYF. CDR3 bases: TGCAGTGCTACCCCGGCAGACAGAAACTACGAGCAGTACTTC.

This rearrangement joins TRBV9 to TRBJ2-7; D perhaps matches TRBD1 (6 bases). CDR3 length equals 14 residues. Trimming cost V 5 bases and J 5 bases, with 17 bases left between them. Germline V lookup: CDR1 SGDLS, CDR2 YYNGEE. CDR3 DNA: TGTGCCAGCAGTCCGGGACACAAGCGTAACGAGCAGTACTTC. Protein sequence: CASSPGHKRNEQYF. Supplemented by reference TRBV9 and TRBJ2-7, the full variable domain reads DSGVTQTPKHLITATGQRVTLRCSPRSGDLSVYWYQQSLDQGLQFLIQYYNGEERAKGNILERFSAQQFPDLHSELNLSSLELGDSALYFCASSPGHKRNEQYFGPGTRLTVT.